The 2 T cell receptor beta chains presented below share a single source sample, sequenced in a study of CD8 T cells in Susac syndrome. The authors reverse transcribed roughly 0.5 to 1 ug RNA with random hexamers. TCRdb fed the immunoSEQ multiplex PCR reads into MiXCR, producing one record per CDR3 protein. Of about 300,000 distinct CDR3 sequences listed, almost 85% are singletons. Sequenced material: CD8+ T cells from PBMCs. These receptors all stem from a human donor with multiple sclerosis.

The chain combines TRBV7-9 with TRBJ2-1; 10 nucleotides line up with TRBD1. From germline, CDR1 is SEHNR and CDR2 FQNEAQ (reference sequence). This CDR3 comprises 18 residues. V was pared by 2 bases and J by 3 bases, with 10 bases of the junction left unmatched. Here the CDR3 DNA reads TGTGCCAGCAGCTTAATGACTTCCGGGACAGGGGTCTACAATGAGCAGTTCTTC. This translates into CASSLMTSGTGVYNEQFF.

The genes are TRBV5-1 and TRBJ2-1, with D perhaps TRBD2 (5 bases). The CDR3 is made up of 14 amino acids. V shed 0 bases and J shed 10 bases, with 14 bases lying between them. Germline V gene data show CDR1 as SGHRS and CDR2 as YFSETQ. The CDR3 protein is CASSLARRVEEQFF. The CDR3 nucleotides read TGCGCCAGCAGCTTGGCCCGGCGGGTCGAGGAGCAGTTCTTC.